The clone carrying this T cell receptor (beta chain) was counted once. This sample stems from a study of blood T cell repertoires in COVID-19. Sequenced by immunoSEQ multiplex PCR; TCRdb stores in-frame clones only, minus some. This repertoire shows approximately 300,000 clones, around 86% found once; its top ten account for 1%. Unmatched junction bases numbered 4, after V lost 9 bases and J lost 5 bases. Looked up from germline, CDR1 is LNHDA and CDR2 is SQIVND (reference sequence). The CDR3 totals 13 residues. This sequence was found in a man aged 45-65 years with active or convalescent COVID-19. This sequence joins TRBV19 and TRBJ1-6, with TRBD1 matching over 7 bases. The sequenced material came from peripheral blood. DNA of the CDR3: TGTGCCAGCCAGGGGACAGATAATTCACCCCTCCACTTT. It yields the protein CASQGTDNSPLHF.